One and the same sample provided the 14 T cell receptor beta chains below, sequenced in a study of Ad26.COV2.S vaccination and SARS-CoV-2 variants. Treatment meaning: 19 received Ad26.COV2.S at low or high dose, single or two shots; several received placebo; per-sample allocation not given. Samples analyzed were those drawn on day 63 after the first vaccine or placebo injection. The table came from immunoSEQ multiplex PCR; TCRdb's copy has only in-frame clones and leaves some out. This table holds 200,000 to 250,000 clones, approximately 88% found once. The sequences come from peripheral blood, collected in a trial of Ad26.COV2.S vaccine versus placebo. All receptors come from a person between 18 and 60 years old who received the Ad26.COV2.S COVID-19 vaccine or a placebo.

The J gene is TRBJ1-6, the V gene TRBV30; TRBD1 matches 8 bases. The CDR3 runs 15 residues. After removal of 5 bases from V and 8 bases from J, the junction contained 11 bases not matched to a gene. The V gene's germline CDR1 is GTSNPN and CDR2 SVGIG (reference sequence). This CDR3 reads CAWCPSGTGHSPLHF. The CDR3 DNA reads as TGTGCCTGGTGCCCCTCCGGGACAGGCCATTCACCCCTCCACTTT.

V usage is TRBV20-1 and J usage is TRBJ1-2, with D uncertain. From germline, CDR1 is DFQATT and CDR2 SNEGSKA (reference sequence). V lost 1 base, J lost 8 bases, and 8 bases lay in between. The CDR3 sequence is 11 residues long. The CDR3 DNA follows: TGCAGTGCTAGAGTCGGGTGGGGCTACACCTTC. It specifies CSARVGWGYTF.

This rearrangement joins TRBV7-3 to TRBJ2-7, with TRBD1 identical over 9 bases. The CDR3 sequence is 15 residues long. Germline values: CDR1 SGHTA, CDR2 FQGTGA. V shed 0 bases, J shed 5 bases, and the junction held 5 bases outside the gene matches. CDR3 sequence reads: CASSLTSRQGDEQYF. CDR3 DNA: TGTGCCAGCAGCTTAACGTCCCGACAGGGGGACGAGCAGTACTTC.

The chain combines TRBV28 with TRBJ1-1, with D perhaps TRBD1 (5 bases). Germline CDR1 reads MDHEN; CDR2 reads SYDVKM. Trimming shortened V by 11 bases and J by 0 bases, and 16 bases separated the two germline ends. This CDR3 region has 14 residues. CDR3 protein: CASRGHDMNTEAFF. CDR3 nucleotides: TGTGCCTCCCGGGGCCACGATATGAACACTGAAGCTTTCTTT.

The chain is built from TRBV30 and TRBJ2-2; D not resolved. Germline values: CDR1 GTSNPN, CDR2 SVGIG (reference sequence). The V and J ends lost 4 bases and 7 bases respectively, with 13 bases between them. The CDR3 sequence is 13 residues long. This chain's CDR3 is CAWTPGRDGELFF. The CDR3 bases are TGTGCCTGGACCCCTGGTAGGGACGGGGAGCTGTTTTTT.

In its sample, this clone was seen a few times. The chain recombines TRBV6-2 or TRBV6-3 with TRBJ1-2; 9 nucleotides line up with TRBD1. Germline CDR1 is MNHEY and CDR2 is SVGEGT. This CDR3 is built from 16 residues. V dropped 0 bases and J dropped 4; count of bases not matched to a gene: 6. The CDR3 region is CASSYSWTGAIYGYTF. For the CDR3, the DNA is TGTGCCAGCAGTTACTCTTGGACAGGGGCCATCTATGGCTACACCTTC.

This chain connects TRBV3-1 (or the pseudogene TRBV3-2) to TRBJ2-1; a possible D gene is TRBD1 (5 bases). V was shortened by 4 bases and J by 4 bases, with 8 bases between the two germline ends. The germline CDR1 and CDR2 sequences are LGHDT and YNNKEL (reference sequence). The CDR3 is made up of 13 amino acids. CDR3 region: CASSPGLYNEQFF. CDR3 DNA: TGTGCCAGCAGCCCAGGGCTTTACAATGAGCAGTTCTTC.

The chain has TRBV6-1 and TRBJ1-2, with D hard to call. Deletions cut 1 base from V and 8 bases from J, with 8 bases between. The CDR3 covers 12 residues. Germline CDR1 is MNHNS and CDR2 is SASEGT. CDR3 bases: TGTGCCAGCAGTGAAGAGCGGCTGGGCTACACCTTC. Its translation is CASSEERLGYTF.

This rearrangement joins TRBV6-5 to TRBJ2-4, with TRBD1 as a possible D gene (6 bases). This CDR3 region has 15 residues. V lost 6 bases and J lost 2, with 14 bases in between. CDR1 MNHEY and CDR2 SVGAGI come from the germline V gene. In nucleotides, the CDR3 is TGTGCCAGCAGGCCCCGGACAGTTTCCAAAAACATTCAGTACTTC. Amino acids: CASRPRTVSKNIQYF.

The chain carries TRBV5-1 and TRBJ2-2; 8 nucleotides agree with TRBD2. The CDR3 has 17 residues. Germline V gene lookup returns CDR1 SGHRS and CDR2 YFSETQ. V was clipped by 0 bases and J by 2 bases; unmatched bases: 6. The CDR3 DNA reads as TGCGCCAGCAGCTTGGGCACTAGCGGACCAAACACCGGGGAGCTGTTTTTT. Amino acid sequence: CASSLGTSGPNTGELFF.

This clone was found a few times. V and J are TRBV5-1 and TRBJ2-7; 8 positions agree with TRBD2. CDR1 SGHRS and CDR2 YFSETQ come from the germline V gene. The length of the CDR3 is 16 residues. Trimming removed 6 bases from V and 0 bases from J; junction bases left unmatched: 11. Here the CDR3 DNA reads TGCGCCAGCACAGCGGGGGCGGGGGGCCGCTCCTACGAGCAGTACTTC. Translating gives CASTAGAGGRSYEQYF.

This clone came up once. The V and J genes are TRBV6-1 and TRBJ2-7; 8 nucleotides agree with TRBD1. The CDR3 is 15 amino acids. The V segment lost 3 bases and the J segment 5 bases; nucleotides outside the gene matches: 9. CDR1 is MNHNS and CDR2 is SASEGT in the germline V gene. CDR3 protein: CASSDPRGPRDEQYF. The CDR3 DNA reads TGTGCCAGCAGTGATCCCAGGGGGCCCCGGGACGAGCAGTACTTC.

The chain recombines TRBV18 with TRBJ1-1, with 7 positions matching TRBD1. Trimming removed 5 bases from V and 2 bases from J; junction bases left unmatched: 8. Germline V lookup: CDR1 KGHSH, CDR2 LQKENI. The CDR3 totals 15 residues. The CDR3 nucleotides are TGTGCCAGCTCAAAAGACAGGGTAGATAACACTGAAGCTTTCTTT. This codes for CASSKDRVDNTEAFF.

The chain carries TRBV6-5 and TRBJ1-2; the D gene is possibly TRBD1 (6 bases). Germline values: CDR1 MNHEY, CDR2 SVGAGI. CDR3 length: 13 residues. Trimming cost V 5 bases and J 2 bases, with 9 bases left between them. The CDR3 here is CASSQGRNYGYTF. CDR3 in DNA: TGTGCCAGCAGTCAGGGGCGCAACTATGGCTACACCTTC.